The clone carrying this T cell receptor (beta chain) was seen only once. These data come from a study of control samples from healthy donors and cancer patients. Clones were read by immunoSEQ multiplex PCR, and TCRdb kept only the in-frame ones, dropping some. The table has over 100,000 clones, 90% seen once. Trimming removed 0 bases from V and 2 bases from J; junction bases left unmatched: 8. The CDR3 has 16 residues. From germline, CDR1 is SGHDT and CDR2 YYEEEE. The sequence derives from a human donor in good health. The donor label of this sample is uncertain. The sample was blood. The chain combines TRBV5-6 with TRBJ2-7, with 7 bases aligning to TRBD2. CDR3 amino acids: CASSLGGGSGTYEQYF. The CDR3 region has the DNA TGTGCCAGCAGCTTGGGGGGCGGGAGCGGGACCTACGAGCAGTACTTC.